This T cell receptor beta chain was identified in a study of CXCR3-negative and CXCR3-positive naive CD8 T cells. Study background: Libraries each contributed about 1.5 +/- 0.3 million TRB reads, for around 140 million in total.

Germline V lookup: CDR1 SGHTA, CDR2 FQGNSA. The CDR3 has 18 residues. Libraries were UMI-labeled 5' RACE TRB cDNA. TCRdb re-called the 5' RACE reads, yielding one record per CDR3 amino acid sequence without DNA. The sample includes 80,000 to 95,000 distinct CDR3 sequences. Material: naive CXCR3- CD8+ T cells from blood. Noted subset: CD45RO-CCR7+CD27+CD95- naive CD8+ T cells lacking CXCR3 (TNR3-). The genes are TRBV7-2 and TRBJ2-3; TCRdb gives TRBD2 as the D gene, but with no DNA this cannot be confirmed. The clonotype comes from a human donor in good health. Some clones in this sample may be carry-over from other donors' samples. CDR3 amino acids: CASSWPHTSGEGTDTQYF.